These 32 T cell receptor beta chains share one sample of origin, sequenced in a study of beta chain features in type 1 diabetes. The sequenced template was cDNA made from the entire isolated RNA. TCRdb's copy holds only in-frame clones and misses some; the assay was immunoSEQ multiplex PCR. The table lists roughly 150,000 clones, around 8% of them singletons. Sequencing used central memory CD4+ T cells from blood. All receptors derive from a man aged 18-30 years in good health.

This clone has a count of ten or more. The genes are TRBV7-2 and TRBJ2-5, with D hard to call. Germline V gene data show CDR1 as SGHTA and CDR2 as FQGNSA. The V and J ends lost 3 bases and 5 bases respectively, with 13 bases between them. The CDR3 has 14 amino acids. The CDR3 loop is CASSFSHGQETQYF. The CDR3 DNA reads as TGTGCCAGCAGCTTTTCCCATGGGCAGGAGACCCAGTACTTC.

The V and J genes are TRBV28 and TRBJ1-5; D remains ambiguous. The germline V gene encodes CDR1 MDHEN and CDR2 SYDVKM. CDR3 length: 12 residues. Trimming removed 11 bases at V and 0 bases at J, with 8 bases between. The CDR3 protein is CAVRYSNQPQHF. The CDR3 DNA sequence: TGTGCCGTGCGGTATAGCAATCAGCCCCAGCATTTT.

This clone was observed at least ten times. The rearrangement uses TRBV23-1 and TRBJ2-1, with D possibly matching TRBD1 (5 bases). TRBV23-1 belongs to the ORF category, with a function that is uncertain. This CDR3 comprises 12 residues. V lost 6 bases to trimming and J lost 5 bases, with 8 bases between them. The CDR3 nucleotides read TGCGCCAGCAGAACAGGCAACAATGAGCAGTTCTTC. This gives the protein CASRTGNNEQFF.

This clone was counted many times. This chain joins TRBV18 and TRBJ2-7; 7 bases line up with TRBD1. Per germline, CDR1 KGHSH and CDR2 LQKENI. The CDR3 is made up of 12 amino acids. Trimming at V came to 5 bases and at J to 5 bases, leaving 3 bases not matched to a gene. The DNA of the CDR3 is TGTGCCAGCTCATTCGACAGGGACGAGCAGTACTTC. As protein: CASSFDRDEQYF.

This clone has a handful of counts. This chain uses TRBV28 with TRBJ2-5; TRBD2 matches 13 bases. This CDR3 spans 16 amino acids. Germline assignment: CDR1 MDHEN and CDR2 SYDVKM. Trimming removed 3 bases from V and 5 bases from J; junction bases left unmatched: 6. This chain's CDR3 is CASSFGTSGVRETQYF. CDR3 nucleotide sequence: TGTGCCAGCAGTTTTGGGACTAGCGGGGTCCGGGAGACCCAGTACTTC.

This clone was seen more than once but under ten times. The V and J genes are TRBV27 and TRBJ2-7; D perhaps matches TRBD2 (5 bases). V gave up 5 bases and J gave up 0 bases, with 11 bases separating them. Per germline, CDR1 MNHEY and CDR2 SMNVEV (reference sequence). There are 14 residues in the CDR3. CDR3 coding DNA: TGTGCCAGCAGTGTGGACGGGAACTCCTACGAGCAGTACTTC. This translates into CASSVDGNSYEQYF.

This chain joins TRBV9 and TRBJ2-2; TRBD1 agrees at 7 bases. The CDR3 sequence is 16 residues long. Looked up from germline, CDR1 is SGDLS and CDR2 is YYNGEE. V was pared by 0 bases and J by 5 bases, with 7 bases of the junction left unmatched. CDR3 residues: CASSVDRQGVTGELFF. In DNA form, the CDR3 reads TGTGCCAGCAGCGTAGATCGACAGGGCGTAACCGGGGAGCTGTTTTTT.

The chain joins TRBV28 to TRBJ2-1, with 10 positions matching TRBD2. Germline CDR1 and CDR2: MDHEN and SYDVKM. Trimming took 5 bases from V and 7 from J; bases not matched to a gene: 23. This CDR3 region has 20 residues. The CDR3 region has the DNA TGTGCCAGCAGTCCGACCTTGGGACTTACTAGCGGGAAAAAAAGGAATGAGCAGTTCTTC. Residues: CASSPTLGLTSGKKRNEQFF.

The table lists this clone with a few counts. The V call is TRBV27, the J call TRBJ2-3; D might be TRBD2 (6 bases). CDR1 is MNHEY, CDR2 SMNVEV, per germline (reference sequence). Between the trimmed V and J ends, which lost 4 bases and 2 bases, there was a span of 16 bases. The CDR3 covers 16 residues. The CDR3 here is CASSYTPGTFTDTQYF. CDR3 sequence (DNA): TGTGCCAGCAGTTATACTCCCGGGACTTTCACAGATACGCAGTATTTT.

This clone was counted only a few times. The V call is TRBV19, the J call TRBJ2-2; D perhaps matches TRBD1 (6 bases). CDR3 length equals 16 residues. Trimming took off 10 bases at V and 4 bases at J, with 22 bases between the two ends. CDR1 and CDR2 (germline): LNHDA, SQIVND (reference sequence). CDR3 nucleotides: TGTGCCACCCAAGGAAGGACAGCTCGTGTCACCGGGGAGCTGTTTTTT. It specifies CATQGRTARVTGELFF.

This clone was seen a few times. V usage is TRBV5-1 and J usage is TRBJ2-1, with 10 bases aligning to TRBD2. V lost 2 bases and J lost 4; bases outside the gene matches: 3. Germline V CDR1 and CDR2: SGHRS, YFSETQ. The CDR3 consists of 15 residues. The CDR3: CASSFTSGTYNEQFF. The CDR3, as DNA: TGCGCCAGCAGCTTCACTAGCGGGACGTACAATGAGCAGTTCTTC.

This clone has only a few counts. In DNA, the CDR3 is TGTGCCAGCAGTTCCGCCGGGACAGCCTATGGCTACACCTTC. This translates into CASSSAGTAYGYTF. The rearrangement links TRBV28 to TRBJ1-2; 7 nucleotides align to TRBD1. The CDR3 totals 14 residues. The germline V gene has CDR1 MDHEN and CDR2 SYDVKM. The V and J ends lost 4 bases and 4 bases, in that order; junction bases with no gene match: 6.

This clone has a count of ten or more. The J gene is TRBJ2-7, the V gene TRBV18; D is perhaps TRBD1 (7 bases). Trimming shortened V by 2 bases and J by 4 bases, and 15 bases separated the two germline ends. Germline lookup yields CDR1 KGHSH and CDR2 LQKENI. This CDR3 spans 15 amino acids. The CDR3 reads CASSPAGGRLYEQYF. CDR3 DNA sequence: TGTGCCAGCTCACCAGCAGGGGGGCGACTTTACGAGCAGTACTTC.

This clone was seen repeatedly, ten times or more. The chain employs TRBV28 and TRBJ2-4; D is ambiguous. The CDR3 length is 11 residues. Between the trimmed V and J ends, which lost 6 bases and 10 bases, there was a span of 10 bases. Germline V gene lookup returns CDR1 MDHEN and CDR2 SYDVKM. The CDR3 protein is CASSRKEIQYF. The CDR3 coding sequence is TGTGCCAGCAGCCGAAAAGAGATTCAGTACTTC.

This clone was counted a few times. The chain recombines TRBV5-1 with TRBJ2-2; 8 bases match TRBD1. V lost 6 bases to trimming and J lost 4 bases; unmatched junction nucleotides: 8. The CDR3 length is 15 residues. The germline V gene has CDR1 SGHRS and CDR2 YFSETQ. CDR3 nucleotides: TGCGCCAGCAAACCGGGGCAGGGGGCCACCGGGGAGCTGTTTTTT. Translation: CASKPGQGATGELFF.

There are a few counts of this clone. The chain links TRBV19 to TRBJ2-1; 8 positions match TRBD2. V was clipped by 4 bases and J by 7 bases; unmatched bases: 6. This CDR3 is built from 14 residues. Germline V CDR1 and CDR2: LNHDA, SQIVND (reference sequence). The CDR3 nucleotides are TGTGCCAGTAGTACAACTAGCGGCCCGAATGAGCAGTTCTTC. Translation: CASSTTSGPNEQFF.

A few counts support this clone. In nucleotides, the CDR3 is TGTGCCAGCTCTACAGGGACCTACACCGGGGAGCTGTTTTTT. Protein product: CASSTGTYTGELFF. The chain uses TRBV14 and TRBJ2-2, with TRBD1 as a possible D gene (6 bases). Trimming took off 8 bases at V and 3 bases at J, with 13 bases between the two ends. This CDR3 is 14 amino acids long. Germline V gene data show CDR1 as SGHDN and CDR2 as FVKESK.

This clone was seen repeatedly, ten times or more. V usage is TRBV25-1 and J usage is TRBJ2-3; a weak D match, TRBD1 (5 bases). Germline V gene sequence: CDR1 MGHDK, CDR2 SYGVNS. V dropped 3 bases and J dropped 2 bases, with 18 bases sitting between them. The CDR3 is 17 amino acids. The CDR3 nucleotides are TGTGCCAGCAGTGACGTGGGGCCCAGCTCCCCCACAGATACGCAGTATTTT. Its protein product is CASSDVGPSSPTDTQYF. Based on the CDR3 plus reference TRBV25-1 and TRBJ2-3, the full variable domain is EADIYQTPRYLVIGTGKKITLECSQTMGHDKMYWYQQDPGMELHLIHYSYGVNSTEKGDLSSESTVSRIRTEHFPLTLESARPSHTSQYLCASSDVGPSSPTDTQYFGPGTRLTVL.

The chain has TRBV6-4 and TRBJ2-7, with 12 bases that match TRBD2. Germline-derived CDR1 and CDR2 are MRHNA and SNTAGT. Trimming removed 5 bases from V and 5 bases from J; junction bases left unmatched: 10. The CDR3 loop spans 16 amino acids. The CDR3, as DNA: TGTGCCAGCAGTAGATCCGGGACTAGCGGGTTTGACGAGCAGTACTTC. Translating gives CASSRSGTSGFDEQYF.

This CDR3 is CASSRPDRVHEQYF. In DNA form, the CDR3 reads TGTGCCAGCAGCCGCCCGGACAGGGTACACGAGCAGTACTTC. The chain joins TRBV5-8 to TRBJ2-7, with 8 bases lining up with TRBD1. V shed 4 bases, J shed 5 bases, and the junction held 8 bases outside the gene matches. The CDR3 is made up of 14 amino acids. CDR1 is SGHTS, CDR2 YDEGEE, per germline.

This clone was counted at least ten times. The gene calls are TRBV7-9 and TRBJ2-1; a possible D gene is TRBD2 (6 bases). The ends were cut back, 2 bases at V and 15 bases at J, with 14 bases in the middle. The CDR3 has 12 residues. In germline, CDR1 is SEHNR, CDR2 FQNEAQ (reference sequence). CDR3 protein: CASSLWGGDRFF. For the CDR3, the DNA is TGTGCCAGCAGCTTATGGGGAGGTGATAGGTTCTTC.

The CDR3 is CASSPPSGGYTDTQYF. The CDR3 coding sequence is TGTGCCAGCTCACCACCTAGCGGGGGGTACACAGATACGCAGTATTTT. The chain uses TRBV18 and TRBJ2-3; 10 bases fit TRBD2. The ends lost 0 bases at V and 2 bases at J; junction bases unmatched: 2. CDR1 and CDR2 from the germline V gene are KGHSH and LQKENI. The CDR3 spans 16 residues.

J is TRBJ1-5 and V is TRBV7-2, with D maybe TRBD1 (6 bases). Trimming took off 5 bases at V and 4 bases at J, with 15 bases between the two ends. Germline loops: CDR1 SGHTA, CDR2 FQGNSA. The CDR3 has 15 residues. CDR3 nucleotides: TGTGCCAGCAGCCCGCGGACAGATCAAAATCAGCCCCAGCATTTT. Its translation: CASSPRTDQNQPQHF. The full variable domain, in which reference TRBV7-2 and TRBJ1-5 provide the parts outside the CDR3, is GAGVSQSPSNKVTEKGKDVELRCDPISGHTALYWYRQSLGQGLEFLIYFQGNSAPDKSGLPSDRFSAERTGGSVSTLTIQRTQQEDSAVYLCASSPRTDQNQPQHFGDGTRLSIL.

The chain combines TRBV30 with TRBJ2-2; 8 bases align to TRBD1. The V gene end was trimmed by 0 bases and the J gene end by 1 base; junction bases not matched to a gene: 10. Per the germline V gene, CDR1 is GTSNPN and CDR2 is SVGIG (reference sequence). The CDR3 is made up of 18 amino acids. DNA for the CDR3: TGTGCCTGGAGTGTATTCGGGACAGGAACTAAGAACACCGGGGAGCTGTTTTTT. It specifies CAWSVFGTGTKNTGELFF.

Remarks on this clone: The junction departs from the called germline gene at one end, perhaps through a read error. This rearrangement joins TRBV2 to TRBJ2-2; D not resolved. This CDR3 contains 14 residues. Looked up from germline, CDR1 is SNHLY and CDR2 is FYNNEI. CDR3 sequence: CASREERRTGELFF. Written as DNA, the CDR3 is TGTGCCAGCAGAGAAGAGCGTCGGACCGGGGAGCTGTTTTTT.

This clone occurred a few times. CDR3 loop: CASSLGLAGGNEQFF. As DNA, the CDR3 is TGTGCCAGCAGCCTCGGACTAGCGGGGGGCAATGAGCAGTTCTTC. This chain links TRBV4-2 with TRBJ2-1; 14 bases fit TRBD2. This CDR3 has 15 amino acids. Losses at the gene ends were 4 bases for V and 6 bases for J; bases not matched to a gene: 2. Looked up from germline, CDR1 is LGHNA and CDR2 is YNFKEQ.

This clone was counted ten times or more. This chain links TRBV7-9 with TRBJ2-5, with TRBD1 matching 7 bases. J gave up 7 bases and V 1 base, and 12 bases lay outside the gene matches. Germline CDR1 and CDR2: SEHNR and FQNEAQ (reference sequence). The CDR3 runs 16 residues. The CDR3 is CASSLGSGGPGGTQYF. CDR3 DNA: TGTGCCAGCAGCTTAGGATCTGGCGGACCAGGGGGGACCCAGTACTTC.

This chain links TRBV27 with TRBJ2-3; 11 nucleotides align to TRBD2. CDR3 length: 14 residues. CDR1 and CDR2 from the germline V gene are MNHEY and SMNVEV (reference sequence). Trimming removed 10 bases from V and 4 bases from J; junction bases left unmatched: 7. DNA for the CDR3: TGTGCCACCCGGTATAGCGGGGGGGCAGATACGCAGTATTTT. This translates into CATRYSGGADTQYF.

The V call is TRBV9, the J call TRBJ2-1; 8 nucleotides agree with TRBD1. The germline V gene encodes CDR1 SGDLS and CDR2 YYNGEE. The V segment lost 3 bases and the J segment 8 bases; nucleotides outside the gene matches: 7. The CDR3 is 14 residues long. The CDR3 reads CASSAQGAWDEQFF. CDR3 in DNA: TGTGCCAGCAGCGCCCAGGGGGCTTGGGATGAGCAGTTCTTC.

The sample holds a few counts of this clone. V gene TRBV7-9 combines with J gene TRBJ1-5; D uncertain. CDR1 is SEHNR, CDR2 FQNEAQ, per germline (reference sequence). This CDR3 region has 15 residues. Trimming removed 1 base from V and 2 bases from J, with 9 bases in between. The CDR3 region is CASSLGEYGNQPQHF. As DNA, the CDR3 is TGTGCCAGCAGCTTAGGGGAGTACGGCAATCAGCCCCAGCATTTT.

This clone was seen more than once but under ten times. The V call is TRBV7-8, the J call TRBJ2-3, with 10 bases lining up with TRBD1. Germline CDR1 and CDR2: SGHVS and FQNEAQ. V lost 2 bases and J lost 3; bases outside the gene matches: 5. The CDR3 has 16 residues. CDR3 in DNA: TGTGCCAGCAGCTTACGTGGGACAGGGGTTACAGATACGCAGTATTTT. Translation: CASSLRGTGVTDTQYF.

This clone was seen more than once but under ten times. The genes are TRBV6-1 and TRBJ2-3; 9 bases line up with TRBD1. The V gene end was trimmed by 2 bases and the J gene end by 5 bases; junction bases not matched to a gene: 5. The CDR3 length is 15 residues. The V gene's germline CDR1 is MNHNS and CDR2 SASEGT. In DNA, the CDR3 is TGTGCCAGCAGTGAAATGGCGACAGGGGGAGATACGCAGTATTTT. Protein product: CASSEMATGGDTQYF.